This TCR beta chain was found in a study of T cell changes during pregnancy in multiple sclerosis. This CDR3 spans 12 amino acids. V trimming: 5 bases; J trimming: 5 bases; junction bases outside the gene matches: 5. Germline lookup yields CDR1 SQVTM and CDR2 ANQGSEA. TCRdb's table, derived via immunoSEQ multiplex PCR, lists solely in-frame clones and lacks some. The profile shows over 45,000 clones, 90% of them singletons. Source: peripheral blood, taken in the first trimester of pregnancy. This chain connects TRBV29-1 to TRBJ1-2; TRBD1 matches at 7 bases. This receptor was identified in a female donor in good health, enrolled as a control in a pregnancy study. The CDR3 loop is CSVYSQGYGYTF. In DNA, the CDR3 is TGCAGCGTTTACTCACAGGGGTATGGCTACACCTTC.